What follows describes a single T cell receptor (beta chain). The sample is drawn from a study of blood T cell repertoires in COVID-19. Looking at the study overall: Material from acute and convalescent COVID-19 was sourced from the United States, Italy and Spain. In each case, the material was cDNA or gDNA derived from T cells, B-cell-depleted T cells, or PBMCs.

With 4 bases clipped from V and 7 bases from J, the junction kept 11 bases outside the gene matches. CDR1 is SGHRS, CDR2 YFSETQ, per germline. The CDR3 has 18 residues. Study processing details: Using reference gene primer amplification, nucleated cell counts were estimated. Clones were read by immunoSEQ multiplex PCR, and TCRdb kept only the in-frame ones, dropping some. V and J calls and clone size come straight from that table; D and trimming were deduced from the DNA. The sample includes over 200,000 clones, roughly 89% of them seen just once. Sequenced: peripheral blood. The receptor comes from a man between 60 and 75 years old who had recovered from COVID-19. The J gene is TRBJ2-1, the V gene TRBV5-1; 16 bases line up with TRBD2. CDR3 sequence: CASSPGTSGRVGINEQFF. In DNA form, the CDR3 reads TGCGCCAGCAGCCCCGGGACTAGCGGGAGGGTCGGGATTAATGAGCAGTTCTTC.